Each of the 3 T cell receptor beta chains below was sequenced from the same sample in a study of OX40 agonist ivuxolimab in advanced cancers. Profiled with immunoSEQ multiplex PCR; TCRdb holds only in-frame clones, not every one. Of about 150,000 clones listed, approximately 94% are singletons. Specimen: CD4+ or CD8+ T cells sorted from blood, collected in a trial of the OX40 agonist ivuxolimab. Source of these receptors: an adult with an advanced solid tumor such as melanoma, head and neck, liver or kidney cancer.

In its sample, this clone was seen once. The genes are TRBV4-3 and TRBJ2-1, with D uncertain. The CDR3 is 15 amino acids. Germline CDR1 LGHNA, CDR2 YSLEER. With 0 bases removed from V and 0 bases from J, the gap between germline ends came to 6 bases. The CDR3 is CASSQDDSSYNEQFF. Written as DNA, the CDR3 is TGCGCCAGCAGCCAAGACGATAGCTCCTACAATGAGCAGTTCTTC.

The rearrangement joins TRBV6-1 to TRBJ1-6, with a weak D call TRBD1 (5 bases). Trimming cost V 2 bases and J 7 bases, with 12 bases left between them. Germline V gives CDR1 MNHNS, CDR2 SASEGT. There are 15 residues in the CDR3. The CDR3 loop is CASSEKGRENSPLHF. CDR3 DNA: TGTGCCAGCAGTGAAAAGGGGAGGGAGAATTCACCCCTCCACTTT.

V and J are TRBV18 and TRBJ1-3, with no clear D. V was clipped by 3 bases and J by 0 bases, with 12 bases between them. From germline, CDR1 is KGHSH and CDR2 LQKENI. The CDR3 sequence is 16 residues long. In DNA form, the CDR3 reads TGTGCCAGCTCACCCACCGACGGACGCTCTGGAAACACCATATATTTT. Translation: CASSPTDGRSGNTIYF.